The TCR beta chain under discussion was sequenced for a study of blood T cell repertoires in COVID-19. Study information: In each case, the material was cDNA or gDNA derived from T cells, B-cell-depleted T cells, or PBMCs.

The CDR3 runs 13 residues. Trimming removed 6 bases from V and 1 base from J, with 9 bases in between. Germline V lookup: CDR1 SGHTA, CDR2 FQGTGA. Original data processing: It was from reference gene primer amplification that nucleated cell counts were estimated. Sequencing was performed with immunoSEQ multiplex PCR; in TCRdb, only in-frame clones are kept and a portion is missing. The DNA was the basis for D and trimming; V, J and clone size are from that table. The data hold approximately 200,000 clones, with roughly four fifths observed a single time. Participants' reported clinical history set cohort assignment.

This chain links TRBV7-3 with TRBJ1-1, with D tentatively TRBD1 (5 bases). The sequenced sample was PBMCs or T cells enriched from blood (not recorded which). This clonotype originated in a man in his forties who had recovered from COVID-19. Here the CDR3 DNA reads TGTGCCAGCAGTACCGGACAGAACACTGAAGCTTTCTTT. Its translation is CASSTGQNTEAFF.